This record looks at one TCR beta chain sequence and its context. Produced via immunoSEQ multiplex PCR; TCRdb's table is partial and in-frame only. The table has about 9,400 clones, 70% to 80% seen once. Chronic pancreatitis tissue was collected during total pancreatectomy with islet autotransplantation. The data are from a study of immune characteristics of hereditary and idiopathic chronic pancreatitis. What was sequenced was pancreas tissue with idiopathic chronic pancreatitis. The source of this sequence is a human donor with chronic pancreatitis.

The CDR3: CACRDRGTGNTIYF. CDR3 nucleotides: TGTGCCTGCCGGGACAGGGGGACTGGAAACACCATATATTTT. This chain uses TRBV6-1 with TRBJ1-3; TRBD1 matches 11 bases. The CDR3 is 14 residues long. Germline values: CDR1 MNHNS, CDR2 SASEGT. V trimming: 11 bases; J trimming: 2 bases; junction bases outside the gene matches: 5.